The 15 T cell receptor beta chains in this list originate from one sample, sequenced in a study of blood T cell repertoires in COVID-19 (dated by TCRdb to 2020 to 2021). The method was the immunoSEQ multiplex PCR assay. Held by TCRdb, this immuneACCESS table contains in-frame sequences only and omits some clones. Under half of the omission traces to an unresolved V gene where checked; the cause of the rest is unknown. This sample holds about 50,000 clones; about four fifths were observed only once. About 2.9% of the sample rests with the top ten. Material: peripheral blood. The receptors here all came from a woman aged 55 to 70 with acute or convalescent COVID-19.

This clone was seen a few times. The chain combines TRBV12-3 or TRBV12-4 with TRBJ1-4; possible D gene TRBD1, 5 bases. The CDR3 length is 13 residues. V lost 1 base and J lost 7, with 7 bases in between. CDR3: CASSLDTGEKLFF. In nucleotides, the CDR3 is TGTGCCAGCAGTTTAGATACAGGTGAAAAACTGTTTTTT.

V usage is TRBV27 and J usage is TRBJ2-1, with 9 bases matching TRBD2. V shed 3 bases and J 7 bases; nucleotides not matched to a gene: 7. CDR1 is MNHEY, CDR2 SMNVEV, per germline (reference sequence). The CDR3 runs to 15 residues. CDR3 residues: CASSFVGTSLNEQFF. In DNA, the CDR3 is TGTGCCAGCAGTTTTGTTGGGACTAGCTTGAATGAGCAGTTCTTC.

The genes are TRBV6-5 and TRBJ1-1; D is ambiguous. The V and J ends lost 5 bases and 6 bases respectively, with 13 bases between them. The CDR3 extends over 13 amino acids. Germline CDR1 and CDR2: MNHEY and SVGAGI. CDR3 residues: CASSPRGRAEAFF. Here the CDR3 DNA reads TGTGCCAGCAGTCCACGAGGGCGCGCTGAAGCTTTCTTT.

The chain employs TRBV2 and TRBJ2-7, with a weak D call TRBD1 (5 bases). V lost 4 bases, J lost 0 bases, and 10 bases lay in between. Germline-derived CDR1 and CDR2 are SNHLY and FYNNEI. CDR3 length: 14 residues. CDR3 region: CASSGGQPSYEQYF. CDR3 nucleotide sequence: TGTGCCAGCAGTGGGGGCCAGCCCTCCTACGAGCAGTACTTC.

The chain links TRBV28 to TRBJ1-2, with 9 bases matching TRBD1. Germline V lookup: CDR1 MDHEN, CDR2 SYDVKM. The junction had 14 bases not matched to a gene; V was cut back by 7 bases and J by 8 bases. The CDR3 spans 15 residues. The CDR3 is CASIVTGGLSGGYTF. In nucleotides, the CDR3 is TGTGCCAGCATTGTCACAGGGGGCCTCTCTGGGGGCTACACCTTC.

This clone turned up a few times. The chain joins TRBV10-1 to TRBJ1-1; D not certain. V dropped 7 bases and J dropped 0 bases, with 9 bases sitting between them. Germline loops: CDR1 WNHNN, CDR2 SYGVQD (reference sequence). This CDR3 contains 13 residues. CDR3 nucleotides: TGCGCCAGCAAAAGAGGGATGAACACTGAAGCTTTCTTT. Amino acid sequence: CASKRGMNTEAFF.

This chain joins TRBV5-1 and TRBJ2-5; a possible D gene is TRBD1 (5 bases). V gave up 4 bases and J gave up 1 base, with 14 bases separating them. The CDR3 consists of 15 residues. CDR1 SGHRS and CDR2 YFSETQ come from the germline V gene. CDR3 amino acids: CASSHRPDSQETQYF. In nucleotides, the CDR3 is TGCGCCAGCAGCCACCGACCTGACAGCCAAGAGACCCAGTACTTC.

This clone occurred a few times. J is TRBJ1-2 and V is TRBV5-1, with 12 positions matching TRBD1. With V trimmed by 4 bases and J by 7 bases, 8 bases remained unmatched. Germline V gene lookup returns CDR1 SGHRS and CDR2 YFSETQ. The CDR3 loop spans 15 amino acids. CDR3 bases: TGCGCCAGCAGCACCCGTCCGGGACAGGGGGCTGGCTACACCTTC. Its translation: CASSTRPGQGAGYTF. The full variable domain, rest sourced from reference TRBV5-1 and TRBJ1-2, is KAGVTQTPRYLIKTRGQQVTLSCSPISGHRSVSWYQQTPGQGLQFLFEYFSETQRNKGNFPGRFSGRQFSNSRSEMNVSTLELGDSALYLCASSTRPGQGAGYTFGSGTRLTVV.

The rearrangement uses TRBV6-5 and TRBJ1-1, with D tentatively TRBD1 (6 bases). CDR1 is MNHEY and CDR2 is SVGAGI in the germline V gene. Trimming took off 6 bases at V and 3 bases at J, with 11 bases between the two ends. CDR3 length: 13 amino acids. The CDR3 DNA follows: TGTGCCAGCAGACCACAGGGCTACACTGAAGCTTTCTTT. It encodes CASRPQGYTEAFF.

The chain employs TRBV7-3 and TRBJ2-7; 9 bases align to TRBD1. The germline CDR1 and CDR2 sequences are SGHTA and FQGTGA. The CDR3 consists of 14 residues. V dropped 1 base and J dropped 4; count of bases not matched to a gene: 2. The CDR3: CASSLKGTGYEQYF. The DNA for the CDR3 is TGTGCCAGCAGCTTAAAAGGGACAGGGTACGAGCAGTACTTC.

CDR3: CATSRDPIQPQHF. CDR3 DNA: TGTGCCACCAGCAGAGATCCCATTCAGCCCCAGCATTTT. The V gene is TRBV15, the J gene TRBJ1-5, with no clear D. The CDR3 totals 13 residues. V gave up 0 bases and J gave up 6 bases, with 6 bases separating them. Germline V gives CDR1 LNHNV, CDR2 YYDKDF (reference sequence).

This chain joins TRBV11-2 and TRBJ2-7; TRBD1 agrees at 7 bases. The CDR3 consists of 14 residues. Trimming cost V 6 bases and J 7 bases; bases outside gene matches: 12. The V gene's germline CDR1 is SGHAT and CDR2 FQNNGV. CDR3 sequence (DNA): TGTGCCAGCAGTCGGGACAGTGAATACGTTGAGCAGTACTTC. It codes for CASSRDSEYVEQYF.

This clone was recorded once. The gene calls are TRBV12-5 and TRBJ1-3; possible D gene TRBD1, 5 bases. This CDR3 is 17 amino acids long. V dropped 3 bases and J dropped 8 bases, with 23 bases sitting between them. Germline V CDR1 and CDR2: LGHNT, FRNRAP. In nucleotides, the CDR3 is TGTGCTAGTGGTTTCTTTGGGGACTTGACTTCCGGATACACCATATATTTT. Translating gives CASGFFGDLTSGYTIYF.

The gene calls are TRBV3-1 (or the pseudogene TRBV3-2) and TRBJ2-6; TRBD1 agrees at 9 bases. The CDR3 totals 18 residues. Trimming at V came to 4 bases and at J to 3 bases, leaving 10 bases not matched to a gene. Germline V gene sequence: CDR1 LGHDT, CDR2 YNNKEL (reference sequence). The CDR3 nucleotides read TGTGCCAGCAGCCCCTTGGGACAGGGTGGCTTTGGGGCCAACGTCCTGACTTTC. It translates to CASSPLGQGGFGANVLTF.

V gene TRBV9 combines with J gene TRBJ2-2; D may be TRBD1 (6 bases). This CDR3 is built from 15 residues. Between the trimmed V and J ends, which lost 0 bases and 4 bases, there was a span of 10 bases. The germline CDR1 and CDR2 sequences are SGDLS and YYNGEE. CDR3 region: CASSVGTVSTGELFF. The CDR3, as DNA: TGTGCCAGCAGCGTAGGGACAGTTAGCACCGGGGAGCTGTTTTTT.